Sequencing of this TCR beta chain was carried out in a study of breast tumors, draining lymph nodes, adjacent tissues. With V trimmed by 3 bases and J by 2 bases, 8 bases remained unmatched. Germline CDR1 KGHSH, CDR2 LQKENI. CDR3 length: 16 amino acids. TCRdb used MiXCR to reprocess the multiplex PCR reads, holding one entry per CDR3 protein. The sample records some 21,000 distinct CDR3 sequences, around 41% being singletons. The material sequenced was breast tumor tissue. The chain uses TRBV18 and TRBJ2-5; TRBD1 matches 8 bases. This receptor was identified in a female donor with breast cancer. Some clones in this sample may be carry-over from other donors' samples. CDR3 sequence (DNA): TGTGCCAGCTCACCCTGGGACAGGAAAACGCAAGAGACCCAGTACTTC. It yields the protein CASSPWDRKTQETQYF.